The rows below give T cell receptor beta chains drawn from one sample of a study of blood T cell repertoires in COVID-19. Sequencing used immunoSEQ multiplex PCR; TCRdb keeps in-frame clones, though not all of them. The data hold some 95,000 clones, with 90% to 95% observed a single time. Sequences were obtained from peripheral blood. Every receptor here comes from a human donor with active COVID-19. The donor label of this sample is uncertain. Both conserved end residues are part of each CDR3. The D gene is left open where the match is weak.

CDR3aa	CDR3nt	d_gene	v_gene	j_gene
CASSLVQGAGYTF	TGTGCCAGCAGTTTAGTACAGGGGGCCGGCTACACCTTC	TRBD1	TRBV12-3/TRBV12-4	TRBJ1-2
CAISEFELGDLNTEAFF	TGTGCCATCAGTGAGTTCGAGCTTGGGGACTTGAACACTGAAGCTTTCTTT	.	TRBV10-3	TRBJ1-1
CASGLNRGPHPEAFF	TGTGCTAGTGGTTTAAACAGGGGGCCTCACCCTGAAGCTTTCTTT	TRBD1	TRBV12-5	TRBJ1-1
CASSSSRGTEAFF	TGTGCCAGCAGTTCTTCCAGGGGGACTGAAGCTTTCTTT	TRBD1	TRBV12-3/TRBV12-4	TRBJ1-1
CASSYRSSALQETQYF	TGTGCCAGCAGTTACCGTTCTAGCGCTTTACAAGAGACCCAGTACTTC	.	TRBV6-2/TRBV6-3	TRBJ2-5
CSVGTGPGGDTEAFF	TGCAGCGTTGGTACCGGACCAGGAGGGGACACTGAAGCTTTCTTT	.	TRBV29-1	TRBJ1-1
CASSGLAGGDEQYF	TGTGCCAGCAGCGGACTAGCGGGGGGGGATGAGCAGTACTTC	TRBD2	TRBV5-6	TRBJ2-7
CASKRAGEQYF	TGTGCCAGCAAACGAGCCGGGGAGCAGTACTTC	.	TRBV6-5	TRBJ2-7
CARVAGAYGYTF	TGTGCCAGAGTAGCAGGGGCCTATGGCTACACCTTC	.	TRBV7-2	TRBJ1-2
CASSLAAAVTEAFF	TGCGCCAGCAGCTTGGCGGCGGCGGTCACTGAAGCTTTCTTT	.	TRBV5-1	TRBJ1-1
CATSGLGRSNQETQYF	TGTGCCACCAGCGGACTAGGTCGGAGCAACCAAGAGACCCAGTACTTC	TRBD2	TRBV24-1	TRBJ2-5
CASSLGQGTDTQYF	TGTGCCAGCAGCTTGGGACAGGGGACAGATACGCAGTATTTT	TRBD1	TRBV7-9	TRBJ2-3
CASSRGDYGYTF	TGTGCCAGCAGTCGGGGGGACTATGGCTACACCTTC	.	TRBV12-3/TRBV12-4	TRBJ1-2
CASSLSRISGNTIYF	TGTGCCAGCAGCTTAAGCAGGATCTCTGGAAACACCATATATTTT	.	TRBV7-2	TRBJ1-3
CASSVTSGVGETQYF	TGTGCCAGCAGCGTGACTAGCGGGGTCGGAGAGACCCAGTACTTC	TRBD2	TRBV5-6	TRBJ2-5
CASSPRMDRVYGYTF	TGTGCCAGCAGCCCACGAATGGACAGGGTGTATGGCTACACCTTC	TRBD1	TRBV6-5	TRBJ1-2
CASSSSGGARYEQYF	TGTGCCAGCAGCTCTAGCGGGGGGGCCCGGTACGAGCAGTACTTC	TRBD2	TRBV7-2	TRBJ2-7
CASSQITSGGPQFF	TGTGCCAGCAGCCAAATAACTAGCGGGGGGCCACAGTTCTTC	TRBD2	TRBV7-2	TRBJ2-1
CASSEEPRKGDGYTF	TGTGCCAGCAGTGAGGAGCCCCGGAAAGGTGATGGCTACACCTTC	.	TRBV2	TRBJ1-2
CASSRGQGYGYTF	TGTGCCAGCTCCCGAGGACAGGGCTATGGCTACACCTTC	TRBD1	TRBV2	TRBJ1-2
CASSQYRGSSTDTQYF	TGTGCCAGCAGCCAGTACAGGGGTAGTAGCACAGATACGCAGTATTTT	TRBD1	TRBV14	TRBJ2-3
CASSLRSRRTGPYNEQFF	TGTGCCAGCAGCCTTCGTTCAAGGCGGACTGGACCCTACAATGAGCAGTTCTTC	.	TRBV14	TRBJ2-1
CASRSAPGTEKSPLHF	TGCGCCAGTCGAAGCGCCCCCGGGACTGAAAAGTCACCCCTCCACTTT	.	TRBV5-1	TRBJ1-6
CASSLGPPSGVYQETQYF	TGTGCCAGCAGCTTAGGCCCCCCTAGCGGGGTCTACCAAGAGACCCAGTACTTC	TRBD2	TRBV7-2	TRBJ2-5
CASSWGEGTEAFF	TGTGCCAGCAGCTGGGGGGAAGGCACTGAAGCTTTCTTT	.	TRBV7-6	TRBJ1-1
CASSEGGTEAFF	TGTGCCAGCAGTGAGGGGGGCACTGAAGCTTTCTTT	.	TRBV6-4	TRBJ1-1
CASSPRGEVDSPLHF	TGTGCCAGCAGTCCCCGGGGTGAGGTTGATTCACCCCTCCACTTT	.	TRBV28	TRBJ1-6
CASHEMNRGTEAFF	TGTGCCAGTCACGAAATGAACAGGGGTACTGAAGCTTTCTTT	TRBD1	TRBV28	TRBJ1-1